The T cell receptor (beta chain) described here comes from a study of blood T cell repertoires in COVID-19. Some clones are missing from TCRdb's copy, which holds only in-frame ones; the method was immunoSEQ multiplex PCR. The sample records fewer than 200,000 clones, 84% being singletons. This clone came up once. The V and J ends lost 4 bases and 2 bases, in that order; junction bases with no gene match: 8. The germline V gene encodes CDR1 SGDLS and CDR2 YYNGEE. CDR3 length: 16 residues. Clinical history reported by participants formed the basis on which cohorts were assigned. The sequenced sample consisted of PBMCs or T cells enriched from blood (not recorded which). The clonotype originates from a man in his forties or fifties who had recovered from COVID-19. The genes are TRBV9 and TRBJ2-5, with TRBD1 identical over 10 bases. The CDR3: CASSISGQGPQETQYF. CDR3 DNA: TGTGCCAGCAGCATCTCGGGACAGGGGCCGCAAGAGACCCAGTACTTC.